The rows below give T cell receptor beta chains drawn from one sample of a study of T cell responses to AZD1222 COVID-19 vaccine. Profiled with immunoSEQ multiplex PCR; TCRdb holds only in-frame clones, not every one. The sample consists of roughly 120,000 clones, about nine tenths of them appearing once. The material was peripheral blood, obtained 28 days after the second AZD1222 dose. The source of these receptors is an adult who received the AZD1222 COVID-19 vaccine. Both conserved end residues are part of each CDR3. A D gene is named only where the DNA matches it firmly. Part of the rows lack a size; the others show once, few, many or a class for expanded clones.

j_call	clone_size	d_call	v_call	cdr3_aa	cdr3_nt
TRBJ2-7	-	-	TRBV2	CASRGVLPLEQYF	TGTGCCAGCAGGGGGGTCCTTCCTCTCGAGCAGTACTTC
TRBJ2-7	few	-	TRBV25-1	CASSEGIVPYEQYF	TGTGCCAGCAGTGAGGGGATCGTTCCCTACGAGCAGTACTTC
TRBJ1-2	-	TRBD1	TRBV27	CASSFRGQGYGYTF	TGTGCCAGCAGTTTCAGGGGGCAGGGCTATGGCTACACCTTC
TRBJ1-6	-	-	TRBV2	CAGTAYSYNSPLHF	TGTGCCGGTACAGCTTACTCCTATAATTCACCCCTCCACTTT
TRBJ1-4	-	-	TRBV6-5	CASSPSRVANEKLFF	TGTGCCAGCAGTCCGTCCAGGGTCGCAAATGAAAAACTGTTTTTT
TRBJ2-6	-	TRBD1	TRBV19	CASGDRAGANVLTF	TGTGCCAGTGGGGACAGGGCCGGGGCCAACGTCCTGACTTTC
TRBJ1-2	-	-	TRBV7-2	CASSLGRASNYGYTF	TGTGCCAGCAGCTTAGGCCGGGCATCTAACTATGGCTACACCTTC
TRBJ1-1	-	-	TRBV11-3	CASSQTGTEAFF	TGTGCCAGCAGCCAAACCGGGACCGAAGCTTTCTTT
TRBJ1-4	-	-	TRBV7-9	CASSPRHAAGTNEKLFF	TGTGCCAGCAGCCCGCGTCATGCAGCGGGGACTAATGAAAAACTGTTTTTT
TRBJ2-3	-	-	TRBV29-1	CSVAGSSTDTQYF	TGCAGCGTCGCGGGGTCTAGCACAGATACGCAGTATTTT
TRBJ1-1	-	-	TRBV24-1	CATREGGPNTEAFF	TGTGCCACCAGAGAAGGAGGGCCAAACACTGAAGCTTTCTTT
TRBJ1-3	-	-	TRBV18	CASSPGGNTIYF	TGTGCCAGCTCACCTGGAGGAAACACCATATATTTT
TRBJ2-7	-	-	TRBV5-6	CASSLDRYEQYF	TGTGCCAGCAGTTTGGACCGCTACGAGCAGTACTTC
TRBJ2-1	few	TRBD2	TRBV19	CASRPRGGPYNEQFF	TGTGCCAGTAGGCCCCGGGGGGGCCCCTACAATGAGCAGTTCTTC
TRBJ1-2	-	-	TRBV19	CASGQSNYGYTF	TGTGCCAGCGGACAGTCGAACTATGGCTACACCTTC
TRBJ1-1	-	TRBD1	TRBV7-8	CASSPVGTVNTEAFF	TGTGCCAGCAGCCCCGTCGGGACAGTGAACACTGAAGCTTTCTTT
TRBJ1-5	-	-	TRBV7-8	CASSLAGQFVEPQHF	TGTGCCAGCAGCTTAGCAGGGCAGTTTGTAGAGCCCCAGCATTTT